The sequence of this TCR beta chain was determined in a study of neurological immune-mediated disorders (dated by TCRdb to about 2019). With regard to the full study: Using UMI-based sequencing, the study compared peripheral blood TCR-beta repertoires from patients with HTLV-I-associated myelopathy (HAM/TSP), patients with multiple sclerosis, and healthy controls. The approximately 110 TCR-beta libraries covered PBMC samples along with longitudinal samples, technical triplicates, and paired sorted CD4+ and CD8+ T-cell subsets. The cohort was made up of approximately 71 subjects, consisting of some 15 HAM/TSP patients, around 35 multiple sclerosis patients and around 20 healthy controls.

This clonotype showed up many times. There is no known antigen for this receptor. Nothing much larger sits one base from this clone, and base qualities are not available. cDNA was synthesized by template-switch 5'RACE using a primer carrying a 10-nucleotide random unique molecular identifier by which each TCR transcript was tagged. Over 200 million TCR-beta sequences, covering 15-18 subjects, were produced in each sequencing run. The RNeasy kit was used for extraction of total RNA. Using the KAPA Real-time Library Amplification kit, TCR-beta VDJ regions were amplified with primers for the TCR constant region and the 5'RACE anchor. Sample indexes and Illumina adaptors were added in a first PCR, and a second PCR then increased library yield. The roughly 650 bp TCR product was size-selected on a 2% E-gel SizeSelection system after Ampure bead purification. Before pooling, libraries had their quality checked on a Bioanalyzer, their concentration measured with Qubit, and their quantity determined with the Kapa Library Quantification kit. An Illumina HiSeq 2500 was used to sequence the libraries paired-end at 2 x 150 bp. To increase sequence diversity, about 23-30% phiX was spiked into each library pool. In the paper's pipeline: Quality-filtered reads were processed with the UMI-based MiGEC pipeline, and over 85% of raw TCR sequences were removed by the MiGEC pipeline during error correction. VDJ genes were aligned to IMGT germline references, and each clonotype was defined by a unique CDR3 amino acid sequence together with V-J genes. Clonal expansion, Shannon diversity, and CDR3 relatedness (CalcPairwiseDistances, ClusterSamples) were evaluated with VDJtools, and phylogenetic trees were built with CLCbio workbench. Using coefficient-of-variation modelling across technical triplicates, the study counted a clone as expanded if it had at least 8 unique UMIs. Starting from the raw public reads, TCRdb applied fastp trimming at Q25, assembled clones with MiXCR and retained in-frame beta chains. Entries are consolidated by CDR3 protein sequence, retaining the most common genes and DNA. TCRdb assigned the V and J calls; the authors' analysis was not used. Counted in this sample were 70,000 to 95,000 distinct CDR3 sequences; approximately 17% of them appeared once. The biggest ten clones account for over 15% of the sample.

Healthy controls were blood bank volunteers in Maryland, USA. For unsorted PBMC libraries, 2 million PBMCs were used after storage in RNAlater at -80 degrees C until RNA extraction. Peripheral blood underwent Ficoll-Hypaque density gradient centrifugation to isolate PBMCs, which were then cryopreserved in liquid nitrogen. V is shortened by 6 bases, J by 3 bases, and the region joining them spans 14 bases. From the cysteine through the phenylalanine, the CDR3 covers 15 amino acids. CDR3 DNA only is kept here, 45 bases in frame from base 1. Based on the germline V gene (reference sequence), the CDR1 and CDR2 sequences are SEHNR and FQNEAQ. The paper's findings and limits, for the study overall: TCR clonal expansion was highest in HAM/TSP patients and lowest in MS patients, with MS patients falling below even healthy controls. Across subjects, expanded clones never shared an identical CDR3 amino acid sequence, which suggests that the TCR-beta repertoires in every group were private.

The TCR comes from a woman aged 40-49 years in good health. Sequencing was performed on PBMCs. The rearrangement joined TRBV7-9 to TRBJ2-2; the best D guess is TRBD1, with 8 bases matching. The nucleotides read TGTGCCAGCAGTCTCACAGGGGGGGACACCGGGGAGCTGTTTTTT. This is translated as CASSLTGGDTGELFF.